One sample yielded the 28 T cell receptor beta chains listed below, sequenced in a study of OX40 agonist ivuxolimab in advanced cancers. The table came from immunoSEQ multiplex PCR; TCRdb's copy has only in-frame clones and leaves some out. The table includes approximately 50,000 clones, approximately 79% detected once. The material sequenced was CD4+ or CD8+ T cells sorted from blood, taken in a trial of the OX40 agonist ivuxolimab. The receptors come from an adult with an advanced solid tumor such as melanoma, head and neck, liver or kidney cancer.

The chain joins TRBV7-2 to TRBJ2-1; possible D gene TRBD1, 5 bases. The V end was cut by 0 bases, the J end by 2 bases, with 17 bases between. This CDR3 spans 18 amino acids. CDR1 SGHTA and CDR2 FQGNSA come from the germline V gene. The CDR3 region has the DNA TGTGCCAGCAGCTTAGCCTTAAGCGCAGGGATCGCCTACAATGAGCAGTTCTTC. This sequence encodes CASSLALSAGIAYNEQFF.

CDR3 nucleotides: TGTGCCAGCAGCATGGGTAGGGGCGAAGACTATGGCTACACCTTC. It is translated as CASSMGRGEDYGYTF. The V call is TRBV6-6, the J call TRBJ1-2, with D possibly being TRBD1 (5 bases). This CDR3 contains 15 residues. The germline CDR1 and CDR2 sequences are MNHNY and SVGAGI (reference sequence). Trimming removed 6 bases at V and 3 bases at J, with 17 bases between.

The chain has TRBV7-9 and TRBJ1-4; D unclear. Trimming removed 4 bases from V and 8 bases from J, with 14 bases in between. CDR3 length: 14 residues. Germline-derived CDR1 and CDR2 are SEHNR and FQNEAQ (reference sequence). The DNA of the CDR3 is TGTGCCAGCAGCTCCCACCTAAAGGGCGAAAAACTGTTTTTT. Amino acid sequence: CASSSHLKGEKLFF.

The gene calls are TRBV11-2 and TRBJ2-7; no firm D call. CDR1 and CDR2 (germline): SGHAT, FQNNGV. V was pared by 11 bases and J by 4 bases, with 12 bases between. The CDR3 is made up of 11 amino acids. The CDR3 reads CAYDPGYEQYF. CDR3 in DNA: TGTGCCTACGATCCGGGTTACGAGCAGTACTTC.

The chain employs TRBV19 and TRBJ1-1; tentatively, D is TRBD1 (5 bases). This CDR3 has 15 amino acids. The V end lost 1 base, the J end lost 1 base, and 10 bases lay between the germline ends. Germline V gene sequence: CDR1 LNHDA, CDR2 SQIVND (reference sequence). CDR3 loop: CASSIGAGTNTEAFF. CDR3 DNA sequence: TGTGCCAGTAGTATAGGGGCAGGGACGAACACTGAAGCTTTCTTT.

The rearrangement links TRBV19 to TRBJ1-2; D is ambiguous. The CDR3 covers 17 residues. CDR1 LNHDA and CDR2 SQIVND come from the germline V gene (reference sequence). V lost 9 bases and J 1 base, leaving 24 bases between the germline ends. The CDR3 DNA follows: TGTGCCAGCCCAGAATCGGGCTGCGGCCCCCTTAACTATGGCTACACCTTC. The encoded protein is CASPESGCGPLNYGYTF.

CDR3 sequence (DNA): TGTGCCAGCAGTTTAAGGCTAGCGGACCAAGAGACCCAGTACTTC. Residues: CASSLRLADQETQYF. The V call is TRBV28, the J call TRBJ2-5, with 7 nucleotides matching TRBD2. The CDR3 contains 15 residues. V gave up 2 bases and J gave up 0 bases; unmatched junction bases: 3. Germline loops: CDR1 MDHEN, CDR2 SYDVKM.

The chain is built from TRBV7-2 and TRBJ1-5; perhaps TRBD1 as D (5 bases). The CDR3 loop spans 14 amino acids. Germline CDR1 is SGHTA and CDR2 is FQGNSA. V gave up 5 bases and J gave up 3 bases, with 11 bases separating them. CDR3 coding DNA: TGTGCCAGCAGCCCTCGACAGTTCAATCAGCCCCAGCATTTT. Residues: CASSPRQFNQPQHF.

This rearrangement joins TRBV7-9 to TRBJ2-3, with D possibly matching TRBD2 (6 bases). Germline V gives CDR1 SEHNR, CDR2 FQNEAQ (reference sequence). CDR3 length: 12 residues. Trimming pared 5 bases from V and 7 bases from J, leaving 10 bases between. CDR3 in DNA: TGTGCCAGCAGCCCGGGAGCGAATACGCAGTATTTT. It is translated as CASSPGANTQYF.

CDR3: CASSHLAGPSSGELFF. The CDR3 region has the DNA TGCGCCAGCAGCCATTTAGCGGGCCCCTCGTCCGGGGAGCTGTTTTTT. The rearrangement joins TRBV4-1 to TRBJ2-2, with 7 bases identical to TRBD2. With V trimmed by 3 bases and J by 6 bases, 10 bases remained unmatched. This CDR3 has 16 residues. Germline V gives CDR1 MGHRA, CDR2 YSYEKL.

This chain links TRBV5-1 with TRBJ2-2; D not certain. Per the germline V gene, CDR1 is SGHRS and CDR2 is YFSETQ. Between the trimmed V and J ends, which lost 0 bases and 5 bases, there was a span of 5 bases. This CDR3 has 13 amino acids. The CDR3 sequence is CASSLGGTGELFF. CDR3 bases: TGCGCCAGCAGCTTGGGCGGTACCGGGGAGCTGTTTTTT.

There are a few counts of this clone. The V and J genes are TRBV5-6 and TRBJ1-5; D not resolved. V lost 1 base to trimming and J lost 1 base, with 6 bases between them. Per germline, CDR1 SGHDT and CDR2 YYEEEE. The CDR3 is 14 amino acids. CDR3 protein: CASSLTVSNQPQHF. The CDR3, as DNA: TGTGCCAGCAGCTTGACGGTGAGCAATCAGCCCCAGCATTTT.

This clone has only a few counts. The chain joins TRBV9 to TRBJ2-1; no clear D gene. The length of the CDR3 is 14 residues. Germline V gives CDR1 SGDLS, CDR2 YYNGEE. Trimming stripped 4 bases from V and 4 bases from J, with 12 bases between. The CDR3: CASSHRGAYNEQFF. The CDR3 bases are TGTGCCAGCAGCCACCGAGGAGCGTACAATGAGCAGTTCTTC.

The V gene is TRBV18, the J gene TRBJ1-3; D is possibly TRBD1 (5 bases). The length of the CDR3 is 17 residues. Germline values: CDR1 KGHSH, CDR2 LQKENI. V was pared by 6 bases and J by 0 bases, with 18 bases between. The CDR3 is CASSRTPHTNSGNTIYF. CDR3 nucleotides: TGTGCCAGCTCCCGGACACCTCACACTAACTCTGGAAACACCATATATTTT.

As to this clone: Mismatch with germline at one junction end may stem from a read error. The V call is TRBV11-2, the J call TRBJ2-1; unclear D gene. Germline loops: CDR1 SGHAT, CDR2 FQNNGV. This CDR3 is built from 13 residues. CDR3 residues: CASSPEAALTQVF. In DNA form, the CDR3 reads TGTGCCAGCAGCCCAGAGGCCGCCCTGACCCAGGTCTTC. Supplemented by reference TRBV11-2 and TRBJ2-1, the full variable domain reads EAGVAQSPRYKIIEKRQSVAFWCNPISGHATLYWYQQILGQGPKLLIQFQNNGVVDDSQLPKDRFSAERLKGVDSTLKIQPAKLEDSAVYLCASSPEAALTQVFGPGTRLTVL.

The CDR3 DNA follows: TGCGCCAGCAGCGCCAGGGGGTCGAGCTCCTACAATGAGCAGTTCTTC. Translating it yields CASSARGSSSYNEQFF. The gene calls are TRBV5-1 and TRBJ2-1, with 7 bases lining up with TRBD1. The CDR3 length is 16 residues. Germline V gives CDR1 SGHRS, CDR2 YFSETQ. After removal of 4 bases from V and 0 bases from J, the junction contained 7 bases not matched to a gene.

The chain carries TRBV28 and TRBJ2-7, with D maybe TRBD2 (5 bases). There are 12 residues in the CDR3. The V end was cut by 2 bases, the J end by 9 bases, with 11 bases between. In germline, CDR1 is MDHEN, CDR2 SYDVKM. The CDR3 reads CASSLARGWQYF. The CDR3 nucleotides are TGTGCCAGCAGTTTAGCCCGAGGGTGGCAGTACTTC. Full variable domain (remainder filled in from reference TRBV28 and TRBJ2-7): DVKVTQSSRYLVKRTGEKVFLECVQDMDHENMFWYRQDPGLGLRLIYFSYDVKMKEKGDIPEGYSVSREKKERFSLILESASTNQTSMYLCASSLARGWQYFGPGTRLTVT.

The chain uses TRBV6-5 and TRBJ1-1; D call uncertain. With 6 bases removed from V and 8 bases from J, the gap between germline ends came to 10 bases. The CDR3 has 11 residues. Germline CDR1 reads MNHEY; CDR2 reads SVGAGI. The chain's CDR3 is CASSRLGEAFF. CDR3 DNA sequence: TGTGCCAGCAGCCGCCTCGGGGAAGCTTTCTTT.

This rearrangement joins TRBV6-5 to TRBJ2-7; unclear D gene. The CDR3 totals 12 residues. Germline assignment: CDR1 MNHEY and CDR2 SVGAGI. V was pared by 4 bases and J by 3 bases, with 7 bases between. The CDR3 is CASSSTDYEQYF. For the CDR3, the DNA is TGTGCCAGCAGTTCTACAGACTACGAGCAGTACTTC.

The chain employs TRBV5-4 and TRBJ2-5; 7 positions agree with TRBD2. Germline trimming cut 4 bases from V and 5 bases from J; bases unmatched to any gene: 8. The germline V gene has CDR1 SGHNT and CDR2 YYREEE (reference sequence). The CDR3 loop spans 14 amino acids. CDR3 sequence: CASSPAGARETQYF. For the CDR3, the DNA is TGTGCCAGCAGCCCGGCGGGAGCCCGGGAGACCCAGTACTTC.

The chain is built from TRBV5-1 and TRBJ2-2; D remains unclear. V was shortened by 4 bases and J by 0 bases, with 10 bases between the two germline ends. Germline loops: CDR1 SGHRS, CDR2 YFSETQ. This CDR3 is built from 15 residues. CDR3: CASSPTRTNTGELFF. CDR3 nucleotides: TGCGCCAGCAGCCCGACTCGAACGAACACCGGGGAGCTGTTTTTT.

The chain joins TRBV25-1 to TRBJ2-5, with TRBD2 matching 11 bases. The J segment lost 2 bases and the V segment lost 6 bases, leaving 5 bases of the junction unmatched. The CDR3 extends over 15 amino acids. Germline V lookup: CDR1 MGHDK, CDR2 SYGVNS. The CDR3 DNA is TGTGCCAGCAGCCAACTAGCGGGAGAGCAAGAGACCCAGTACTTC. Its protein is CASSQLAGEQETQYF.

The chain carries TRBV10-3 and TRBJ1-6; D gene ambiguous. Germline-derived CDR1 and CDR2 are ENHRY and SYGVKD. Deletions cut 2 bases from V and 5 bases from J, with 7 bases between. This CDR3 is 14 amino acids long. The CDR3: CAISEVQNNSPLHF. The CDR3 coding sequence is TGTGCCATCAGTGAGGTACAGAATAATTCACCCCTCCACTTT.

CDR3 sequence reads: CSVLTSGSYEQYF. CDR3 nucleotide sequence: TGCAGCGTCTTGACTAGCGGTTCCTACGAGCAGTACTTC. The V gene is TRBV29-1, the J gene TRBJ2-7; TRBD2 matches 9 bases. The V and J ends lost 6 bases and 1 base, in that order; junction bases with no gene match: 4. Germline V lookup: CDR1 SQVTM, CDR2 ANQGSEA. The CDR3 loop spans 13 amino acids.

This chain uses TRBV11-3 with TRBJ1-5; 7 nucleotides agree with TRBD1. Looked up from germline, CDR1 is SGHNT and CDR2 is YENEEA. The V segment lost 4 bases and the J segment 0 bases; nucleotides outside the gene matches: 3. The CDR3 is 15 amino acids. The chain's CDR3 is CASSSRGDSNQPQHF. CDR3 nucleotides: TGTGCCAGCAGCTCCAGGGGGGATAGCAATCAGCCCCAGCATTTT. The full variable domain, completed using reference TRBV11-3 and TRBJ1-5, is EAGVVQSPRYKIIEKKQPVAFWCNPISGHNTLYWYLQNLGQGPELLIRYENEEAVDDSQLPKDRFSAERLKGVDSTLKIQPAELGDSAVYLCASSSRGDSNQPQHFGDGTRLSIL.

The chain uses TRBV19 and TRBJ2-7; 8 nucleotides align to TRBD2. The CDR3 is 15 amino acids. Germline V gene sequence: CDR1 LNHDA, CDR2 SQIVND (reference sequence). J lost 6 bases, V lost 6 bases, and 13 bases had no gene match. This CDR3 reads CASSASGRGGFEQYF. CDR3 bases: TGTGCCAGTAGCGCCTCCGGGAGGGGGGGTTTCGAGCAGTACTTC. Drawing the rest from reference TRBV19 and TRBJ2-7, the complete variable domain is DGGITQSPKYLFRKEGQNVTLSCEQNLNHDAMYWYRQDPGQGLRLIYYSQIVNDFQKGDIAEGYSVSREKKESFPLTVTSAQKNPTAFYLCASSASGRGGFEQYFGPGTRLTVT.

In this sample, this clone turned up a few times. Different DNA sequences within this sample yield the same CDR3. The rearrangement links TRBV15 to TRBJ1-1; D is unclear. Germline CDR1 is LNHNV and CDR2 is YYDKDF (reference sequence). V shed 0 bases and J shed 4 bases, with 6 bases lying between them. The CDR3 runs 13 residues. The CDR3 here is CATSRDRSTEAFF. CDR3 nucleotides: TGTGCCACCAGCAGAGATCGGAGCACTGAAGCTTTCTTT. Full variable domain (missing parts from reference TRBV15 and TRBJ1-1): DAMVIQNPRYQVTQFGKPVTLSCSQTLNHNVMYWYQQKSSQAPKLLFHYYDKDFNNEADTPDNFQSRRPNTSFCFLDIRSPGLGDTAMYLCATSRDRSTEAFFGQGTRLTVV.

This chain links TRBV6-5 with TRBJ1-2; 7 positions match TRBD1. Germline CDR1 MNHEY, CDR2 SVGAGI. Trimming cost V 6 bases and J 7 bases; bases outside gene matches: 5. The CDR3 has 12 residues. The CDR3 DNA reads TGTGCCAGCAGGAGGGGGCCTGGTGGCTACACCTTC. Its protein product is CASRRGPGGYTF.